This T cell receptor beta chain was found in a study of identical twins. One entry per CDR3 protein, called by TCRdb with MiXCR from the 5' RACE reads. The sample has 1.5 million to 2 million distinct CDR3 sequences; around 29% are singletons. Trimming took 3 bases from V and 6 from J, leaving 15 bases between them. Germline-derived CDR1 and CDR2 are LGHDT and YNNKEL (reference sequence). The CDR3 spans 15 residues. This clonotype was seen a few times. This TCR derives from a newborn girl in good health. Material for sequencing was cord blood. The J gene is TRBJ2-1, the V gene TRBV3-1; D perhaps matches TRBD2 (6 bases). The CDR3 DNA reads TGTGCCAGCAGCCACCGGACTATAAGGGGCAATGAGCAGTTCTTC. Protein sequence: CASSHRTIRGNEQFF.